This TCR beta chain originates from a study of shared clonotypes between healthy human individuals. Produced via immunoSEQ multiplex PCR; TCRdb's table is partial and in-frame only. The table has roughly 1 million clones, more than 65% seen once. This CDR3 has 14 residues. Trimming removed 4 bases from V and 4 bases from J, with 11 bases in between. Germline CDR1 reads MDHEN; CDR2 reads SYDVKM. This chain connects TRBV28 to TRBJ1-5, with D unclear. The sequenced sample was memory CD4+ T cells sorted from blood. The subset here: CD45RA-negative fraction. The receptor was isolated from a man aged 18 to 30 in good health. CDR3 loop: CASSSPWGNQPQHF. The CDR3 bases are TGTGCCAGCAGTTCACCATGGGGAAATCAGCCCCAGCATTTT. Full variable domain (rest looked up from reference TRBV28 and TRBJ1-5): DVKVTQSSRYLVKRTGEKVFLECVQDMDHENMFWYRQDPGLGLRLIYFSYDVKMKEKGDIPEGYSVSREKKERFSLILESASTNQTSMYLCASSSPWGNQPQHFGDGTRLSIL.